Given below is one T cell receptor beta chain in context. Its antigen is still unknown. This sample stems from a study of cytomegalovirus exposure and HLA in healthy donors. Study outcomes and limitations: Using a false discovery rate of 0.05, a later analysis showed that approximately 18,000 TCR beta sequences were associated with HLA alleles. In a later analysis, a missense DCLRE1C variant was linked to TCR beta V- and J-gene trimming.

The germline gives CDR1 LGHNA, CDR2 YNFKEQ. Trimming pared 4 bases from V and 1 base from J, leaving 19 bases between. This CDR3 region has 17 residues. Amplification used 60 Vbeta primers and 13 Jbeta primers. How the authors handled the data: Among the unique TCR beta chains that a later analysis counted, 80 million to 100 million in all, 10 million to 11 million were shared. TCRdb keeps only in-frame clones here, not all; method: immunoSEQ multiplex PCR. V and J calls and clone size are given by that table; D and trimming were obtained from the DNA. The sample lists 100,000 to 120,000 clones, roughly 86% occurring once.

This clonotype originated in a middle-aged man in good health and CMV-seronegative. The specimen was PBMCs. The chain uses TRBV4-2 and TRBJ1-1; D not certain. For the CDR3, the DNA is TGTGCCAGCAGCCCCTCCTTCGGGGAACGGAAGAACACTGAAGCTTTCTTT. As protein: CASSPSFGERKNTEAFF.